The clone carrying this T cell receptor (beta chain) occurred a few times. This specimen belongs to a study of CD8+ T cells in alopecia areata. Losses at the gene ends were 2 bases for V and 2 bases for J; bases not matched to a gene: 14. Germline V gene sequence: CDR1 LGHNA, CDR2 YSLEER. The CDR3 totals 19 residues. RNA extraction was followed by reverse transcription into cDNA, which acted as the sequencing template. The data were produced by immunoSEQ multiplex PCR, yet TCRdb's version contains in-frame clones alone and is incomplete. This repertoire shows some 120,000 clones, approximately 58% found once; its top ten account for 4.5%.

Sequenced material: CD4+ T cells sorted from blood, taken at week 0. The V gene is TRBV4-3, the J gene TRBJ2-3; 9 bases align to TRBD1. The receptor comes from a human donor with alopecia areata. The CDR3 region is CASSQFYKPGQGLTDTQYF. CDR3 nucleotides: TGCGCCAGCAGCCAATTTTACAAACCGGGACAGGGCCTCACAGATACGCAGTATTTT.